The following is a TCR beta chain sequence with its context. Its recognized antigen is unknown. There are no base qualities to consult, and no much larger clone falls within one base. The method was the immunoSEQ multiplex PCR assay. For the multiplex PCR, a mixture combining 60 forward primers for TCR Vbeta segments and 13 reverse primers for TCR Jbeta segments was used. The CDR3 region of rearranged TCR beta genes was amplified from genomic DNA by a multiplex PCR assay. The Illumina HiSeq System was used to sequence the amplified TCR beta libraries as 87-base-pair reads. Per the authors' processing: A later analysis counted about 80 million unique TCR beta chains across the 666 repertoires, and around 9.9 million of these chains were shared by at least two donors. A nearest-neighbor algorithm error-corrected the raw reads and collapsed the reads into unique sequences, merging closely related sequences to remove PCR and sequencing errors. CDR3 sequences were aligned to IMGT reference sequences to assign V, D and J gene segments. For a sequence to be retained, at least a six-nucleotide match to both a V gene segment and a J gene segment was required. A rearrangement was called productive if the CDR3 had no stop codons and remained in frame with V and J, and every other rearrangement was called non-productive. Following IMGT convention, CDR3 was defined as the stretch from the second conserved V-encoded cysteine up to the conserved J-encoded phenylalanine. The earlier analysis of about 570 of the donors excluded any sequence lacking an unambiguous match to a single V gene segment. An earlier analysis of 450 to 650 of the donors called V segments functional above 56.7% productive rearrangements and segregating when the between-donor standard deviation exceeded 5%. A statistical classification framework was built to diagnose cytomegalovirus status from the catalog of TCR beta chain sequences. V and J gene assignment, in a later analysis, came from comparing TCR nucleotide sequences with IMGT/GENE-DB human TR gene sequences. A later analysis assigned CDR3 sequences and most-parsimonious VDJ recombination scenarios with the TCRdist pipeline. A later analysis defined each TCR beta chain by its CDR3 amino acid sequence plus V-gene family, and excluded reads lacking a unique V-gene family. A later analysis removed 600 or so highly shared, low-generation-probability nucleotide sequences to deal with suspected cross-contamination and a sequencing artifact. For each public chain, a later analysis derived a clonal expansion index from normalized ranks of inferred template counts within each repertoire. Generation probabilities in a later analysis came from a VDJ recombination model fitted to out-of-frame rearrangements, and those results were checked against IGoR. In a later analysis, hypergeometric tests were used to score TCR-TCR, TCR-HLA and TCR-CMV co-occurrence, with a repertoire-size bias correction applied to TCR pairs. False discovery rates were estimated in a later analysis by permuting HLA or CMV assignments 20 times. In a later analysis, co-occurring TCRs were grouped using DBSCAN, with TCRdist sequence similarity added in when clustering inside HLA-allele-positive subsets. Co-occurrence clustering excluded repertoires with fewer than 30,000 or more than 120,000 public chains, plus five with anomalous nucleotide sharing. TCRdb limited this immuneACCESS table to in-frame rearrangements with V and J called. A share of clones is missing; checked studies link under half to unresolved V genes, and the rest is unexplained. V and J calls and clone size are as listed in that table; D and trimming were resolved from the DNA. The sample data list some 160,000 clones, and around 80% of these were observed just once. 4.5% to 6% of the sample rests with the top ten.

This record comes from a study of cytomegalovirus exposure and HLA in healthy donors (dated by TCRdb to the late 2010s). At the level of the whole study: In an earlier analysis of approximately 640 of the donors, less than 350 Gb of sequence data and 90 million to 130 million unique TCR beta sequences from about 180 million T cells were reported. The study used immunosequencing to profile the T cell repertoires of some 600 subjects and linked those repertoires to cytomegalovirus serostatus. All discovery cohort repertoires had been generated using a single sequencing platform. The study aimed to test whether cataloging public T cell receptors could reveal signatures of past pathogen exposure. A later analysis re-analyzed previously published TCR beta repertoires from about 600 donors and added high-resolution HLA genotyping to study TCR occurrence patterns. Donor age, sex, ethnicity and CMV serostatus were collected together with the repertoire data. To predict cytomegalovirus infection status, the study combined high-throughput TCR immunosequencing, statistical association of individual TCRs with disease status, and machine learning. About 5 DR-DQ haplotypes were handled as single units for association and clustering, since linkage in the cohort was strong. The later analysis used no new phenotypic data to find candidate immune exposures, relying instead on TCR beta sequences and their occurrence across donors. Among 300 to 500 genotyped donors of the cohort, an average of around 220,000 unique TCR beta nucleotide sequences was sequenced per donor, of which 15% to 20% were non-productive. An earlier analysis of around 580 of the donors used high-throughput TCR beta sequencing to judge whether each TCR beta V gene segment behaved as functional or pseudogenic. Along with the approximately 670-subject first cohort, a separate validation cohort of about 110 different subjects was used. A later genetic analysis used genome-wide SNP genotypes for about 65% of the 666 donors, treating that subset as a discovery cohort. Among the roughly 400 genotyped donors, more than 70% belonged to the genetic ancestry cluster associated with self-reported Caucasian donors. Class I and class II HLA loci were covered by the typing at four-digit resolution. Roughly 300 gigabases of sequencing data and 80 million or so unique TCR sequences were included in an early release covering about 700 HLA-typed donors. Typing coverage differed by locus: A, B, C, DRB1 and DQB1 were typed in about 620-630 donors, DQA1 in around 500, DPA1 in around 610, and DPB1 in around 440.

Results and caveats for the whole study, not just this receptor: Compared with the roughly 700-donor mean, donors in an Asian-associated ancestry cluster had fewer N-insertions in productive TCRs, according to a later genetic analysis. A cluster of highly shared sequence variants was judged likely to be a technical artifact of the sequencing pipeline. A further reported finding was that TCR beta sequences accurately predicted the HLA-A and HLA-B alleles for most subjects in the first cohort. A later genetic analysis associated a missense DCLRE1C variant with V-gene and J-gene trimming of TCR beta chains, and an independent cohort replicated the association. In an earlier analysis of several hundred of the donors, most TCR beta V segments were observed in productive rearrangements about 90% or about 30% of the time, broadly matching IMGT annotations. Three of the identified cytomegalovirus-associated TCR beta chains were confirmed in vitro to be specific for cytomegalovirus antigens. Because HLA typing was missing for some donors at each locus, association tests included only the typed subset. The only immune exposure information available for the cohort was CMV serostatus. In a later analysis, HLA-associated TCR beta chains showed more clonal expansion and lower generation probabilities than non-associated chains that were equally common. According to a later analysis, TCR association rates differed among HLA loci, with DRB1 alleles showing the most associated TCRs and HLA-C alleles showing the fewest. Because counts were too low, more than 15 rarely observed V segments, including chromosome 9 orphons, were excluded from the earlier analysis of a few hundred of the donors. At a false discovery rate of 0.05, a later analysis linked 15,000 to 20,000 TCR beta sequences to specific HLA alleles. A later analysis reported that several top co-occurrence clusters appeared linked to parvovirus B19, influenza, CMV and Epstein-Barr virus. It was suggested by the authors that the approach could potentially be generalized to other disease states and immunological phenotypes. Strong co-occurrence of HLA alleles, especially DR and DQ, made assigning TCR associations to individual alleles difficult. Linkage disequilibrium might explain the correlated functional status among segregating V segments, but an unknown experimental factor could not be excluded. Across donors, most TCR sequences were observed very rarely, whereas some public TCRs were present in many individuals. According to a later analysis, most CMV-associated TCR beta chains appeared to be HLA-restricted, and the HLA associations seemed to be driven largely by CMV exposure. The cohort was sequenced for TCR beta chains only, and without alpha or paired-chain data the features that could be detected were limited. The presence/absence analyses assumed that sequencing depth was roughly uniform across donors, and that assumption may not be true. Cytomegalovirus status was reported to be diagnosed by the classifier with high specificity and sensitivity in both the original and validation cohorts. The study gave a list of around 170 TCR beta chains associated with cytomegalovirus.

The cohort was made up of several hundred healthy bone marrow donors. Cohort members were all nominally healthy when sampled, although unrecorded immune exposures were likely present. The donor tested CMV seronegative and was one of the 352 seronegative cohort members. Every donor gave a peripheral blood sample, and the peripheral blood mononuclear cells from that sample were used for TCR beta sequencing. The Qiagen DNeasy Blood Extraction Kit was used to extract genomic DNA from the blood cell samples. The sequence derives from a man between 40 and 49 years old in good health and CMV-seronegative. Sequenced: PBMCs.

The nucleotide sequence reads as follows: TGTGCCTGGAGTTTACGGACAGGGCCAGTCTACGAGCAGTACTTC. Its protein reads: CAWSLRTGPVYEQYF. The sequence links TRBV30 to TRBJ2-7; the central 8 bases match TRBD1. The CDR3 spans 15 residues, from the cysteine through the phenylalanine. Only the CDR3 DNA is retained, 45 bases long and in frame from the first base. The germline V gene (reference sequence) sets CDR1 to GTSNPN and CDR2 to SVGIG. Here V drops 2 bases and J drops 3 bases, and the junction holds 9 bases not matched to any gene.